This TCR beta chain originates from a study of T cells in Graves' hyperthyroidism and ophthalmopathy. RNA transcripts served as the template for amplifying TCR beta CDR3 regions. An initial round of RT-PCR targeting the TCR CDR3 relied on the HTBI primer set. TCRdb processed the multiplex PCR reads anew with MiXCR; each CDR3 protein has one entry. The sample consists of under 400,000 distinct CDR3 sequences, 15% to 17% of them appearing once. This clonotype was picked up many times. The sequence came from a woman younger than 35 with Graves' hyperthyroidism that later progressed to Graves' ophthalmopathy. The source material was blood.

DNA of the CDR3: TGCGCCAGCAGCGCGGGACTACCTACAGATACGCAGTATTTT. As protein: CASSAGLPTDTQYF. V is TRBV5-1 and J is TRBJ2-3, with 7 bases aligning to TRBD2. The CDR3 covers 14 residues. V dropped 4 bases and J dropped 3; count of bases not matched to a gene: 5. Looked up from germline, CDR1 is SGHRS and CDR2 is YFSETQ.